This T cell receptor beta chain was sequenced for a study of blood T cell repertoires in COVID-19. On the study more broadly: Acute-phase and convalescent COVID-19 samples originated in the United States, Italy and Spain. The analysed material was cDNA or gDNA that came from T cells, B-cell-depleted T cells, or PBMCs.

In the original processing: Reference gene primer amplification in the assay estimated nucleated cell counts. The protocol was immunoSEQ multiplex PCR, while the TCRdb copy is restricted to in-frame clones and leaves out a portion. Clonal size and the V and J genes are those of that table, whereas D and trimming came from the DNA. The sample has 35,000 to 50,000 clones; 85% to 90% are singletons. V was clipped by 1 base and J by 8 bases; unmatched bases: 4. This CDR3 comprises 15 residues. In germline, CDR1 is LGHDT, CDR2 YNNKEL (reference sequence). The chain employs TRBV3-1 (or the pseudogene TRBV3-2) and TRBJ2-1; the match to TRBD2 covers 11 bases. The sequencing input was peripheral blood. The receptor was isolated from a man aged 60 to 69 with acute or convalescent COVID-19. This CDR3 is CASSQVSGGAYEQFF. The CDR3 region has the DNA TGTGCCAGCAGCCAAGTTAGCGGGGGGGCGTATGAGCAGTTCTTC.